These T cell receptor beta chains were read from a single sample in a study of shared clonotypes between healthy human individuals. TCRdb's table, derived via immunoSEQ multiplex PCR, lists solely in-frame clones and lacks some. The data show some 2,400,000 clones, approximately 94% seen once. Specimen: naive CD4+ T cells sorted from blood. These receptor sequences come from a man between 18 and 35 years old in good health. The CDR3 runs from the conserved cysteine through the conserved F or W.

V: TRBV2; J: TRBJ2-1; CDR3: CASTPGLAGYNEQFF
V: TRBV27; J: TRBJ1-5; CDR3: CASSTRTGGDQPQHF
V: TRBV18; J: TRBJ2-7; CDR3: CASSAGSISYEQYF
V: TRBV5-1; J: TRBJ2-3; CDR3: CASSFSSGPTDTQYF
V: TRBV7-9; J: TRBJ2-1; CDR3: CASSLFGLENNEQFF
V: TRBV4-1; J: TRBJ1-6; CDR3: CASSHSPTGANSPLHF
V: TRBV30; J: TRBJ1-2; CDR3: CAWSVIRGGGYTF
V: TRBV29-1; J: TRBJ1-1; CDR3: CSGAQTGNTEAFF
V: TRBV9; J: TRBJ2-3; CDR3: CASSVTGLPKTDTQYF
V: TRBV7-6; J: TRBJ2-7; CDR3: CASSLGVSGGDEQYF
V: TRBV28; J: TRBJ1-2; CDR3: CATTRTDYGYTF
V: TRBV7-2; J: TRBJ2-3; CDR3: CASSLRRNTDTQYF
V: TRBV27; J: TRBJ1-2; CDR3: CASSPGHGNYGYTF
V: TRBV19; J: TRBJ2-2; CDR3: CASSTRQVNTGELFF
V: TRBV6-5; J: TRBJ2-4; CDR3: CASSPTGITKNIQYF
V: TRBV21-1; J: TRBJ2-1; CDR3: CARLHPGGDLCNEQFF
V: TRBV10-3; J: TRBJ2-3; CDR3: CAIQDRATDTQYF
V: TRBV19; J: TRBJ1-5; CDR3: CASNPGGGNQPQHF
V: TRBV7-8; J: TRBJ1-5; CDR3: CASSFTQGESQPQHF
V: TRBV10-3; J: TRBJ2-1; CDR3: CAISDIGEQFF
V: TRBV28; J: TRBJ1-5; CDR3: CAAWGRVDQPQHF
V: TRBV18; J: TRBJ1-2; CDR3: CASSGTGGINYGYTF
V: TRBV11-2; J: TRBJ1-4; CDR3: CASSLVSRNEKLFF
V: TRBV6-6; J: TRBJ1-2; CDR3: CASSQKTYGYTF
V: TRBV19; J: TRBJ2-3; CDR3: CASSQITGGATDTQYF
V: TRBV11-2; J: TRBJ1-1; CDR3: CASSTTVNTEAFF
V: TRBV5-4; J: TRBJ2-7; CDR3: CASSRGVGTEQYF
V: TRBV10-3; J: TRBJ2-3; CDR3: CAISESYGGSTDTQYF